The clone carrying this T cell receptor beta chain is labeled as medium-sized. Antigen unknown. Rearranged V-D-J TRB sequences were amplified with a mixed TRB-A/B primer pool. TCRdb independently ran MiXCR on the multiplex PCR reads; one entry per CDR3 protein. The data show roughly 8,600 distinct CDR3 sequences, approximately 25% seen once. The sample belongs to a study of T cell repertoires in aging, cancer and after chemotherapy. Study conclusions and caveats: Compared with age-matched healthy donors, untreated hematological or solid cancer patients showed higher blood TCR clonality.

CDR1 SGHDT and CDR2 YYEEEE come from the germline V gene. The CDR3 is 12 residues long. The V gene lost 1 base and the J gene lost 5 bases, with 5 bases spanning the gap. The template was genomic DNA from peripheral blood, not RNA. The rearrangement links TRBV5-6 to TRBJ2-3; D is unclear. The clonotype comes from a human donor with a blood cancer. Specimen: blood. The CDR3 region has the DNA TGTGCCAGCAGCTTGATGAGAGATACGCAGTATTTT. Protein sequence: CASSLMRDTQYF.